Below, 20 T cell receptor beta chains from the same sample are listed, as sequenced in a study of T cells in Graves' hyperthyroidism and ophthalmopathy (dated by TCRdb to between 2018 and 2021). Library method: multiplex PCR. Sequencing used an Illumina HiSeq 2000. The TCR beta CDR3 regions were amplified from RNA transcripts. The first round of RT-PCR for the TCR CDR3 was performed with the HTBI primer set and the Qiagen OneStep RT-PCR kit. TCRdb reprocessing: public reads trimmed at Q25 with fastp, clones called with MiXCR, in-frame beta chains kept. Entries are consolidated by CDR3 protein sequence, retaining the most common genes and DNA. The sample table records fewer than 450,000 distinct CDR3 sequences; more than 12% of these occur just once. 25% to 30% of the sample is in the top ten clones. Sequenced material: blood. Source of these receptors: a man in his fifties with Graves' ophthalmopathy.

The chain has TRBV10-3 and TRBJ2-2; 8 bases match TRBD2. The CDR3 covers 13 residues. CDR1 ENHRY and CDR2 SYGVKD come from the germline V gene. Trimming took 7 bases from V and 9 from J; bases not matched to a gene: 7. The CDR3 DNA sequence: TGTGCCATCACCGGGAGGGCCGACAGGGAGCTGTTTTTT. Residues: CAITGRADRELFF.

This CDR3 is CSVNIRDQETQYF. CDR3 bases: TGCAGCGTCAACATTCGGGACCAAGAGACCCAGTACTTC. This chain links TRBV29-1 with TRBJ2-5; the D is unclear. The CDR3 is made up of 13 amino acids. Germline V gene lookup returns CDR1 SQVTM and CDR2 ANQGSEA. Trimming removed 6 bases at V and 0 bases at J, with 11 bases between.

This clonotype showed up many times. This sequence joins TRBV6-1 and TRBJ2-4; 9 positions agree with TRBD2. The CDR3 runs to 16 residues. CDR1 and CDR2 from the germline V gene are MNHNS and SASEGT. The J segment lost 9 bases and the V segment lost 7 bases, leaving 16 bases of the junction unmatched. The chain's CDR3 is CASIMAGGPLSLIQYF. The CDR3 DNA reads TGTGCCAGCATAATGGCGGGAGGGCCGCTTTCTCTCATTCAGTACTTC.

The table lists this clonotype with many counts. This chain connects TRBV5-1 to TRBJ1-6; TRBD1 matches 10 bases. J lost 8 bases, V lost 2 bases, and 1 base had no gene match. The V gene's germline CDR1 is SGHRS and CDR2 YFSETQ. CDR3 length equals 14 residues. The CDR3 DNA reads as TGCGCCAGCAGCTTCGGGACAGGGGATTCACCCCTCCACTTT. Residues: CASSFGTGDSPLHF.

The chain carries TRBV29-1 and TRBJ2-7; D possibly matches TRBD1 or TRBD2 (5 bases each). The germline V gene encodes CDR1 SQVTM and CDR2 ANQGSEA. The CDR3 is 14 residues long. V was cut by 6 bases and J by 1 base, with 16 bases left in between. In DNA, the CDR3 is TGCAGCGTCGTGGGGGTTATCAAGTCCTACGAGCAGTACTTC. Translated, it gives CSVVGVIKSYEQYF.

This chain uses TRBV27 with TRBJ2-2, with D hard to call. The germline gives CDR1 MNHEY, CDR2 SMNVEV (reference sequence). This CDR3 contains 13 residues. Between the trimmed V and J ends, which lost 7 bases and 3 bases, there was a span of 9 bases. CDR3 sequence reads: CASKLTHTGELFF. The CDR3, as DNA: TGTGCCAGCAAACTAACCCACACCGGGGAGCTGTTTTTT.

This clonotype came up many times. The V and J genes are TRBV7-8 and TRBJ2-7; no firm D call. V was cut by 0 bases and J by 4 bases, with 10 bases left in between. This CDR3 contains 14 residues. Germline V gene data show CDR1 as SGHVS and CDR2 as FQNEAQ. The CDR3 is CASSLADRRYEQYF. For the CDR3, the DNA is TGTGCCAGCAGCTTAGCGGACCGAAGGTACGAGCAGTACTTC.

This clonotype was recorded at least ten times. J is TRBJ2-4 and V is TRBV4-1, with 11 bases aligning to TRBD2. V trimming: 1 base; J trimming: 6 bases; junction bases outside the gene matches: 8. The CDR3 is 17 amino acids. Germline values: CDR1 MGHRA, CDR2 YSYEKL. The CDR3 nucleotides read TGCGCCAGCAGCCAAGGAGCCCCTAGCGGGGGGAGAAACATTCAGTACTTC. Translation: CASSQGAPSGGRNIQYF.

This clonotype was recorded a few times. The CDR3 nucleotides are TGTGCCACCAGCAGAGGACAGGGATATAATTCACCCCTCCACTTT. Its protein is CATSRGQGYNSPLHF. V and J are TRBV15 and TRBJ1-6; TRBD1 agrees at 7 bases. Trimming cost V 1 base and J 4 bases; bases outside gene matches: 1. Germline loops: CDR1 LNHNV, CDR2 YYDKDF (reference sequence). This CDR3 is 15 amino acids long. Complete variable domain (other parts from reference TRBV15 and TRBJ1-6): DAMVIQNPRYQVTQFGKPVTLSCSQTLNHNVMYWYQQKSSQAPKLLFHYYDKDFNNEADTPDNFQSRRPNTSFCFLDIRSPGLGDTAMYLCATSRGQGYNSPLHFGNGTRLTVT.

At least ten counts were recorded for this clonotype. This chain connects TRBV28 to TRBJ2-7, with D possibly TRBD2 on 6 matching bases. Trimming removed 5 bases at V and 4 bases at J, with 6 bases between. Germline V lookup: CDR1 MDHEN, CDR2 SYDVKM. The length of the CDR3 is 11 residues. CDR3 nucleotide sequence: TGTGCCAGCAGTGCGGGATACGAGCAGTACTTC. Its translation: CASSAGYEQYF. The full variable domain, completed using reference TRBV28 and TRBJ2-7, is DVKVTQSSRYLVKRTGEKVFLECVQDMDHENMFWYRQDPGLGLRLIYFSYDVKMKEKGDIPEGYSVSREKKERFSLILESASTNQTSMYLCASSAGYEQYFGPGTRLTVT.

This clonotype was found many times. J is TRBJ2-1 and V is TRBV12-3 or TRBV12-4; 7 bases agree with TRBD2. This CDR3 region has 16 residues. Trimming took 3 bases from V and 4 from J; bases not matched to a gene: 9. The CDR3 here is CASSFLGWRGYNEQFF. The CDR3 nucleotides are TGTGCCAGCAGTTTCCTCGGATGGCGGGGGTACAATGAGCAGTTCTTC.

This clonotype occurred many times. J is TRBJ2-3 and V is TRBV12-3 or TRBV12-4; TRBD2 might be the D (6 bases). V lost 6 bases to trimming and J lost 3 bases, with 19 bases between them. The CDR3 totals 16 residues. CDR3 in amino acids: CASSRSAGKGTDTQYF. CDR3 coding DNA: TGTGCCAGCAGCCGATCGGCGGGGAAGGGGACAGATACGCAGTATTTT.

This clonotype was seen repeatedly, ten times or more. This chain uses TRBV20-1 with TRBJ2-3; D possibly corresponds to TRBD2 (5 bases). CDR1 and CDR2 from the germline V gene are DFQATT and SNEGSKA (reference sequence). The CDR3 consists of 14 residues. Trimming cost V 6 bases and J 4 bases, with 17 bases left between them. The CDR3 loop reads CSAQAELRADTQYF. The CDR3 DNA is TGCAGTGCCCAAGCGGAGCTTAGGGCAGATACGCAGTATTTT.

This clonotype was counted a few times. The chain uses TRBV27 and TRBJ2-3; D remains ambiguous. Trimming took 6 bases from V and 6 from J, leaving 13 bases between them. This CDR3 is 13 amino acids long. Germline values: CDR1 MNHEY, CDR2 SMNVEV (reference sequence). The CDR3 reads CASRPDWSDTQYF. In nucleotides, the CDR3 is TGTGCCAGCAGGCCCGACTGGTCGGATACGCAGTATTTT.

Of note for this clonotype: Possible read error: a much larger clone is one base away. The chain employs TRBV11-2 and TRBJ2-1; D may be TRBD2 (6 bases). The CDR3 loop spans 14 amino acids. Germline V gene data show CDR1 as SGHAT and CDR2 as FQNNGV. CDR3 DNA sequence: TGTGCCAGGAGCTTAGCGGAAAAATACAATGAGCAGTTCTTC. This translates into CARSLAEKYNEQFF.

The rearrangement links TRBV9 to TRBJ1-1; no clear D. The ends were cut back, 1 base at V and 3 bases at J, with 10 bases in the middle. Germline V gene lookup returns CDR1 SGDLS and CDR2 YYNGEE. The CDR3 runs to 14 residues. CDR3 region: CASSVNPGDTEAFF. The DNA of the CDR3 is TGTGCCAGCAGCGTAAACCCAGGAGACACTGAAGCTTTCTTT.

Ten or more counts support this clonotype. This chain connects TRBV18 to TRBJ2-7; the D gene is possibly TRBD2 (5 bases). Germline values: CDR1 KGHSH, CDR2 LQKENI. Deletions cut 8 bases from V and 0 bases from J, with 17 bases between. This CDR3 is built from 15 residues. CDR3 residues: CASATDGMSSYEQYF. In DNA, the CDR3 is TGTGCCAGCGCCACTGACGGGATGAGCTCCTACGAGCAGTACTTC.

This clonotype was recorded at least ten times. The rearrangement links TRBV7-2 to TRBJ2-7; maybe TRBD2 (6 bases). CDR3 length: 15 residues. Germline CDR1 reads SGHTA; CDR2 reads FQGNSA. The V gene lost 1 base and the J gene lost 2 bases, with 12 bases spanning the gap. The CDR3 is CASSLVGGPTYEQYF. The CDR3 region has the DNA TGTGCCAGCAGCTTAGTAGGAGGGCCTACCTACGAGCAGTACTTC.

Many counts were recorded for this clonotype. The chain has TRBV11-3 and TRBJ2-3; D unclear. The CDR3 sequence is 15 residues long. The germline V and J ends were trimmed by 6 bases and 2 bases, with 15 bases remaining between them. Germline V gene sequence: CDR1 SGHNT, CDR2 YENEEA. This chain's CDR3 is CASRKSPAATDTQYF. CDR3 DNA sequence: TGTGCCAGCAGAAAATCTCCGGCGGCCACAGATACGCAGTATTTT.

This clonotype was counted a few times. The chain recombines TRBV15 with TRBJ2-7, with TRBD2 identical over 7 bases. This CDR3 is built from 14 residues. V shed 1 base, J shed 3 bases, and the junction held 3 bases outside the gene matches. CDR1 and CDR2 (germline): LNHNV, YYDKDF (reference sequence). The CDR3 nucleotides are TGTGCCACCAGCAGAGGCGGGAGCGTCTACGAGCAGTACTTC. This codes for CATSRGGSVYEQYF.